This TCR beta chain was sequenced in a study of shared clonotypes between healthy human individuals. Overall study findings and caveats: Naive CD4 clonotypes overlapped across a handful of donors at approximately 5%.

A note on this clone: Its antigen is not known.

The CDR3 length is 14 residues. The germline V gene has CDR1 PRHDT and CDR2 FYEKMQ (reference sequence). Germline trimming cut 2 bases from V and 6 bases from J; bases unmatched to any gene: 5. An assay was performed, and its level was deep. TCRdb keeps only in-frame clones here, not all; method: immunoSEQ multiplex PCR. Of 2 million to 2.5 million clones listed, approximately 95% were seen once; the top ten hold 0.9% to 1.4%. CD45RO-negative cells were positively selected for CCR7, leaving out terminally differentiated effector memory CD45RA+ cells. V gene TRBV13 combines with J gene TRBJ2-7; 9 nucleotides align to TRBD1. The specimen sequenced was naive CD8+ T cells sorted from blood. This sequence originates from a man between 18 and 29 years old in good health. CDR3 loop: CASSLWGQGREQYF. CDR3 DNA sequence: TGTGCCAGCAGCTTATGGGGACAGGGACGCGAGCAGTACTTC.